This T cell receptor (beta chain) derives from a study of regulatory T cells in long-lasting Graves disease. Whole-study findings and limits: Segments TRBV28, TRBJ1-2 and TRBJ2-5 showed preferential usage in persistent disease. TCR diversity was lower in persistent Graves' patients than in newly diagnosed ones.

Investigators prepared the TCR beta libraries by applying iRepertoire HTBI primers and Arm-PCR of CDR3 regions. TCRdb itself ran the multiplex PCR reads through MiXCR, one entry per CDR3 protein. This table holds about 420,000 distinct CDR3 sequences, around 24% found once. The CDR3 has 15 residues. Germline V gives CDR1 MNHEY, CDR2 SVGEGT. J gave up 6 bases and V 6 bases, and 11 bases lay outside the gene matches. This sample's time point: persistent/refractory GD, antithyroid drugs over 5 years with positive TRAb. There was RNA extracted from PBMCs, and the TCR library was made from it. A note on this clonotype: Its cognate antigen is unknown.

V gene TRBV6-2 or TRBV6-3 combines with J gene TRBJ2-1, with TRBD2 identical over 7 bases. The receptor was isolated from a female donor with Graves disease. The specimen was peripheral blood mononuclear cells (PBMCs), collected when the disease was refractory, from a patient treated with antithyroid drugs. As DNA, the CDR3 is TGTGCCAGCAGGGGCGACTCTAGCGGCCTCAATGAGCAGTTCTTC. It translates to CASRGDSSGLNEQFF.